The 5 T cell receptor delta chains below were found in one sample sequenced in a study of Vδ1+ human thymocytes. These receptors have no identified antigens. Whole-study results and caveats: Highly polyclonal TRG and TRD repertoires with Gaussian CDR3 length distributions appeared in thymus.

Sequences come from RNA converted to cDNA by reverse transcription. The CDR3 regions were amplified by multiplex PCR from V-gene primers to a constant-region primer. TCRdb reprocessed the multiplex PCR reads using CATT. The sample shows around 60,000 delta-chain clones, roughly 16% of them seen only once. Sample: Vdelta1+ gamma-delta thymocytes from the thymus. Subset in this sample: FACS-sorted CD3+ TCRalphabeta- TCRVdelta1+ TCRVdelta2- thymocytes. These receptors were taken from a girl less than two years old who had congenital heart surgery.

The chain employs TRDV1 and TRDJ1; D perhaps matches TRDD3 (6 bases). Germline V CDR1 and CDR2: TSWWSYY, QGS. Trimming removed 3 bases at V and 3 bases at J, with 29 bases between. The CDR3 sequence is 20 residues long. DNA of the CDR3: TGTGCTCTTGGGGACAATTCCCGGACATGGGGGTATGGAGGAGCCGATAAACTCATCTTT. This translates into CALGDNSRTWGYGGADKLIF.

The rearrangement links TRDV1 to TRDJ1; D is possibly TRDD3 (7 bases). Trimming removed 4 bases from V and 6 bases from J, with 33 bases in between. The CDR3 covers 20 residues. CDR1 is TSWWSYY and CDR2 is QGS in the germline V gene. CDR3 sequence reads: CALGGFLTARRTGDSNKLIF. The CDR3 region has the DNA TGTGCTCTTGGGGGGTTCCTAACTGCGAGGCGAACTGGGGACTCGAATAAACTCATCTTT.

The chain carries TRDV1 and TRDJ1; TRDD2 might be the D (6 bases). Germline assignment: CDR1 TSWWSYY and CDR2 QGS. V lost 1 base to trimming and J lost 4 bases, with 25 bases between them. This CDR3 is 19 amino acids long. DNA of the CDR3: TGTGCTCTTGGGGAACCGCCGGTCCTACGCCCGGGGGGCGACGATAAACTCATCTTT. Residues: CALGEPPVLRPGGDDKLIF.

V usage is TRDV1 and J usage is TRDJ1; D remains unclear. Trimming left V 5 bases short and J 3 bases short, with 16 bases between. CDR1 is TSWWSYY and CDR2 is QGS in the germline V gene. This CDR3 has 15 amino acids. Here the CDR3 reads CALGTTGPTPDKLIF. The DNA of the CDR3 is TGTGCTCTTGGGACTACGGGGCCCACCCCCGATAAACTCATCTTT.

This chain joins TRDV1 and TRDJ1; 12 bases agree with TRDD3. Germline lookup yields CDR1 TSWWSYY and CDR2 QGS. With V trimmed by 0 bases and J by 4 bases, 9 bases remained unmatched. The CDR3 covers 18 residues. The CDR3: CALGELGHLGDTSDKLIF. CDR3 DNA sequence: TGTGCTCTTGGGGAACTCGGGCATCTGGGGGATACGAGCGATAAACTCATCTTT.